This T cell receptor (beta chain) was obtained from a study of T cell repertoires in cytomegalovirus infection. A single record per CDR3 protein comes from TCRdb applying MiXCR to the reads. This sample has hundreds of thousands of distinct CDR3 sequences, with 20% to 25% found just once. Deletions cut 0 bases from V and 2 bases from J, with 19 bases between. CDR3 length: 17 amino acids. Germline lookup yields CDR1 SQVTM and CDR2 ANQGSEA. This TCR came from a human donor in good health (CMV status not recorded). Some clones in this sample may be carry-over from other donors' samples. J is TRBJ2-5 and V is TRBV29-1; D is undetermined. Sequencing input: CD8+ T cells from PBMCs. CDR3 residues: CSVEDLTQKTRQETQYF. The CDR3 coding sequence is TGCAGCGTTGAAGATCTAACTCAAAAGACACGTCAAGAGACCCAGTACTTC.